This T cell receptor (beta chain) was found in a study of blood T cell repertoires in COVID-19. The method was immunoSEQ multiplex PCR; TCRdb's version includes in-frame clones alone and lacks a portion of them. The sample includes 100,000 to 120,000 clones, 85% of them seen just once. Sample: peripheral blood. The TCR comes from a human donor in a cohort sampled during active COVID-19.

This chain's CDR3 is CASSDPLFEQYF. CDR3 DNA: TGTGCCAGCAGTGATCCCCTTTTCGAGCAGTACTTC. The chain employs TRBV6-1 and TRBJ2-7; D remains unclear. The CDR3 has 12 amino acids. CDR1 is MNHNS, CDR2 SASEGT, per germline. V lost 3 bases and J 6 bases, leaving 9 bases between the germline ends.